This T cell receptor beta chain was observed in a study of blood T cell repertoires in COVID-19. Study background: Sites in the United States, Italy and Spain provided acute and convalescent COVID-19 samples. PBMCs, B-cell-depleted T cells, or T cells provided the cDNA or gDNA that made up the material.

Original processing methods: Estimation of nucleated cell counts relied on the amplification of reference gene primers. Produced via immunoSEQ multiplex PCR; TCRdb's table is partial and in-frame only. V and J calls and clone size are those listed in that table; D and trimming were worked out from the DNA. This table has more than 45,000 clones, around 76% appearing once. The junction had 2 bases not matched to a gene; V was cut back by 0 bases and J by 0 bases. This CDR3 has 16 amino acids. CDR1 and CDR2 (germline): MNHEY, SMNVEV (reference sequence). The clonotype originates from a woman aged 55-69 years with acute or convalescent COVID-19. Input material: peripheral blood. V usage is TRBV27 and J usage is TRBJ2-1; the match to TRBD2 covers 7 bases. CDR3 nucleotides: TGTGCCAGCAGTTTATCGGGGGGGAGCTCCTACAATGAGCAGTTCTTC. This translates into CASSLSGGSSYNEQFF.